This T cell receptor (beta chain) was profiled in a study of identifying expanded T cells in peripheral blood. The method was immunoSEQ multiplex PCR; TCRdb's version includes in-frame clones alone and lacks a portion of them. The sample carries approximately 100,000 clones, about nine tenths recorded once. After removal of 3 bases from V and 2 bases from J, the junction contained 7 bases not matched to a gene. Germline CDR1 is MGHDK and CDR2 is SYGVNS. This CDR3 is built from 15 residues. This clone was counted between two and nine times. The antigen is undetermined. General study findings and limits: Differentially abundant clones: approximately 1.3 between replicates, 15 to 17 at two to three weeks, around 20 at four. Roughly two-week clone count variance significantly increased as total template count grew.

V usage is TRBV25-1 and J usage is TRBJ2-7; 7 bases map to TRBD2. Sequencing used blood. The receptor was derived from a person aged 18-69 years in good health. The CDR3 sequence: CASSDREGATYEQYF. In DNA, the CDR3 is TGTGCCAGCAGTGATAGGGAGGGAGCGACCTACGAGCAGTACTTC.